Listed below are T cell receptor beta chains from one sample, sequenced in a study of blood T cells in healthy people across ages. TCRdb used MiXCR to reprocess the 5' RACE reads, holding one entry per CDR3 protein. The sample yields fewer than 1.5 million distinct CDR3 sequences, around 42% seen once. Source material: blood. The receptor source for this set is a woman under 30 in good health. Both conserved end residues are part of each CDR3. Fields, in order: V gene, J gene, D gene, clone size, CDR3 protein, CDR3 DNA. The D gene is left open where the match is weak. For some rows the clone size is stated as once, few or many, or as a class when expanded; others skip it.

TRBV5-6	TRBJ2-2	NA	once	CASSLVSGTGELFF	TGTGCCAGCAGCTTGGTTTCTGGAACCGGGGAGCTGTTTTTT
TRBV10-3	TRBJ2-3	NA	NA	CAISTTMDTQYF	TGTGCCATCAGCACCACCATGGATACGCAGTATTTT
TRBV27	TRBJ2-2	TRBD2	NA	CASWGTSGGAGGELFF	TGTGCCAGTTGGGGGACTAGCGGGGGGGCTGGCGGGGAGCTGTTTTTT
TRBV9	TRBJ2-7	TRBD1	NA	CASSGGGQGDYEQYF	TGTGCCAGCAGCGGAGGAGGACAGGGGGACTACGAGCAGTACTTC
TRBV10-3	TRBJ2-1	TRBD2	NA	CAIRRTSENNEQFF	TGTGCCATCAGGAGGACTAGCGAGAACAATGAGCAGTTCTTC
TRBV25-1	TRBJ2-5	TRBD2	few	CASSEGLLSGGQETQYF	TGTGCCAGCAGTGAAGGCCTCCTTAGCGGGGGTCAAGAGACCCAGTACTTC
TRBV10-3	TRBJ2-7	NA	few	CATRSTYEQYF	TGTGCCACCAGGTCGACCTACGAGCAGTACTTC
TRBV2	TRBJ1-1	NA	few	CASSEVLTEAFF	TGTGCCAGCAGTGAAGTATTAACTGAAGCTTTCTTT
TRBV20-1	TRBJ1-4	TRBD1	NA	CSARVAGGREKLFF	TGCAGTGCTAGAGTCGCAGGGGGTAGAGAAAAACTGTTTTTT
TRBV12-3/TRBV12-4	TRBJ2-5	NA	few	CASSFGQIGETQYF	TGTGCCAGCAGTTTTGGCCAGATCGGAGAGACCCAGTACTTC
TRBV7-2	TRBJ2-1	TRBD1	NA	CASSLMHRGNPFF	TGTGCCAGCAGCTTAATGCACAGGGGGAATCCGTTCTTC
TRBV3-1	TRBJ2-6	TRBD1	NA	CASSLLGQGASSGANVLTF	TGTGCCAGCAGCCTTTTAGGACAGGGGGCTTCCTCTGGGGCCAACGTCCTGACTTTC
TRBV20-1	TRBJ2-7	TRBD2	NA	CSARVRLAASYNEQYF	TGCAGTGCTAGAGTAAGGCTAGCGGCCTCCTACAATGAGCAGTACTTC
TRBV20-1	TRBJ2-7	NA	NA	CSAPGMTDEQYF	TGCAGTGCTCCGGGGATGACGGACGAGCAGTACTTC
TRBV6-2/TRBV6-3	TRBJ2-7	TRBD2	NA	CASSDGTSEPYEQYF	TGTGCCAGCAGTGACGGGACTAGCGAACCCTACGAGCAGTACTTC
TRBV14	TRBJ2-7	NA	few	CASSQGWGGHEQYF	TGTGCCAGCAGCCAAGGATGGGGGGGCCACGAGCAGTACTTC
TRBV4-1	TRBJ2-5	TRBD2	few	CASSQGLAGGWEQYF	TGCGCCAGCAGCCAGGGACTAGCGGGGGGTTGGGAGCAGTACTTC
TRBV5-5	TRBJ2-7	NA	few	CASSLAPAEGYEQYF	TGTGCCAGCAGCTTGGCTCCAGCGGAGGGCTACGAGCAGTACTTC
TRBV27	TRBJ2-1	NA	NA	CASRVGGANEQFF	TGTGCCAGCAGGGTGGGGGGGGCGAATGAGCAGTTCTTC
TRBV5-1	TRBJ2-3	TRBD1	few	CASSLEGQVTDTQYF	TGCGCCAGCAGCTTGGAGGGACAGGTAACAGATACGCAGTATTTT
TRBV29-1	TRBJ1-2	TRBD1	many	CSVERGQGYGYTF	TGCAGCGTTGAGAGGGGACAGGGCTATGGCTACACCTTC
TRBV7-9	TRBJ2-1	NA	NA	CASSPQQGGFDERFF	TGTGCCAGCAGCCCTCAACAGGGAGGGTTCGATGAGCGGTTCTTC
TRBV5-1	TRBJ1-2	NA	NA	CASSLGQAIDYTF	TGCGCCAGCAGCTTGGGACAGGCAATCGACTACACCTTC
TRBV20-1	TRBJ1-1	NA	NA	CSATYRMNTEAFF	TGCAGTGCTACATACAGGATGAACACTGAAGCTTTCTTT
TRBV5-6	TRBJ1-1	NA	NA	CASTLTYGTEAFF	TGTGCCAGCACCCTAACATACGGGACTGAAGCTTTCTTT
TRBV6-6	TRBJ1-1	NA	NA	CASSPHYTEAFF	TGTGCCAGCAGTCCACATTACACTGAAGCTTTCTTT
TRBV7-9	TRBJ2-1	NA	few	CASSGSGGTAYNEQFF	TGTGCCAGCAGCGGTAGTGGCGGAACCGCCTACAATGAGCAGTTCTTC
TRBV11-2	TRBJ2-7	NA	NA	CASSLVMGQTLYEQYF	TGTGCCAGCAGCTTAGTAATGGGGCAGACCCTCTACGAGCAGTACTTC
TRBV3-1	TRBJ2-1	NA	few	CASSQTSGTGRNEQFF	TGTGCCAGCAGCCAAACGTCGGGGACTGGACGCAATGAGCAGTTCTTC